This T cell receptor beta chain was sequenced in a study of metastatic and nonmetastatic thyroid tumors. Study summary: Repertoires from malignant and benign thyroid patients were compared across blood and tumor or nodule tissue. Study conclusions and caveats: Versus benign nodules, malignant thyroid tumors reportedly had significantly higher TCR beta diversity, in blood and tumor.

The CDR3 sequence is 12 residues long. Germline lookup yields CDR1 SNHLY and CDR2 FYNNEI. The V gene lost 1 base and the J gene lost 8 bases, with 8 bases spanning the gap. How the authors handled the data: Clinicopathological groups differed in CDR3, with these differences serving to build a distant-metastasis classifier for papillary thyroid cancer. TCRdb ran MiXCR on the PCR reads. TCRdb, rather than the study authors, made the V and J calls. The sample shows about 23,000 clones, approximately 20% of them seen only once. Many counts were recorded for this clone. Its target is unknown. Each patient went into thyroid surgery without having received any treatment.

The material sequenced was blood. The chain employs TRBV2 and TRBJ1-1, with D possibly TRBD1 on 6 matching bases. This clonotype originated in a male donor with papillary thyroid cancer or a benign thyroid nodule (not recorded which). Some clones in this sample may be carry-over from other donors' samples. As DNA, the CDR3 is TGTGCCAGCAGTGAAGGGGGACAAGAAGCTTTCTTT. Translated: CASSEGGQEAFF. Complete variable domain (other parts from reference TRBV2 and TRBJ1-1): EPEVTQTPSHQVTQMGQEVILRCVPISNHLYFYWYRQILGQKVEFLVSFYNNEISEKSEIFDDQFSVERPDGSNFTLKIRSTKLEDSAMYFCASSEGGQEAFFGQGTRLTVV.